In its sample, the clone carrying this T cell receptor beta chain was seen many times. This record belongs to a study of T cells after yellow fever vaccination. This CDR3 region has 17 residues. V gave up 0 bases and J gave up 5 bases, with 16 bases separating them. Germline V lookup: CDR1 LGHNA, CDR2 YSLEER. TCRdb redid the calling of the 5' RACE reads with MiXCR, one entry per CDR3 protein. The table has approximately 300,000 distinct CDR3 sequences, around 7% seen once. Sequenced here: PBMCs, sampled about 41 days after the first yellow fever vaccination. The clonotype comes from a man younger than 30 who received the YFV17D yellow fever vaccine. The chain links TRBV4-3 to TRBJ1-4, with D perhaps matching TRBD1 (6 bases). The CDR3 loop is CASSQETRGQSNEKLFF. CDR3 in DNA: TGCGCCAGCAGCCAAGAGACCCGTGGACAGTCAAATGAAAAACTGTTTTTT.